The text below deals with one T cell receptor beta chain. Antigen specificity is unknown. Stated treatment: some 20 received Ad26.COV2.S at low or high dose, single or two shots; about 5 received placebo; per-sample allocation not given. Day 63 after the first vaccine or placebo injection was the time point for sampling. The sample came from a Boston adult aged 18-55 years. The data originate from a study of Ad26.COV2.S vaccination and SARS-CoV-2 variants. The overall study: Of the COV1001 trial arms, the Ad26.COV2.S arm included the donor. Overall study results and limits: Vaccinees reportedly had broad spike-specific CD8+ and CD4+ T cell responses.

Method: immunoSEQ multiplex PCR; TCRdb's copy keeps in-frame clones and lacks some. Found here are some 370,000 clones, around four fifths of them singletons; the top ten hold just under 7.5%. Germline V gene sequence: CDR1 LGHNA, CDR2 YSLEER. The CDR3 is made up of 16 amino acids. With 3 bases removed from V and 2 bases from J, the gap between germline ends came to 14 bases. The sample here was peripheral blood, taken in a trial of Ad26.COV2.S vaccine versus placebo. The V and J genes are TRBV4-3 and TRBJ2-1; tentatively, D is TRBD2 (5 bases). This clonotype originated in a person aged 18-60 years who received the Ad26.COV2.S COVID-19 vaccine or a placebo. The CDR3 protein is CASSHTLASTYNEQFF. DNA for the CDR3: TGCGCCAGCAGCCACACCCTAGCCTCCACCTACAATGAGCAGTTCTTC.